These 5 T cell receptor beta chains came from one sample sequenced in a study of blood T cell dynamics during melanoma immunotherapy. The assay was immunoSEQ multiplex PCR, and TCRdb's table has in-frame clones only and misses some. The data contain thousands of clones, roughly 77% of them singletons. Time point indicated: week 3, after first cycle of checkpoint inhibitor. The CD3+ CD4- CD8+ CD45RA- CD45RO-high CD27- CCR7- memory phenotype defined TIE cells. No antigens are known for them. General study findings and limits: The most clonal sorted CD8+ subset, immune-effector cells, was closest to cell-free DNA CDR3 sequences.

This material consisted of CD8+ T cells from blood, taken from a patient treated with checkpoint blockade. These TCRs come from a human donor with melanoma.

The chain employs TRBV9 and TRBJ2-4, with D maybe TRBD2 (5 bases). Germline V gives CDR1 SGDLS, CDR2 YYNGEE. The CDR3 contains 15 residues. Trimming left V 2 bases short and J 1 base short, with 10 bases between. The CDR3 reads CASSVGDTAKNIQYF. The CDR3 nucleotides are TGTGCCAGCAGCGTCGGGGATACGGCCAAAAACATTCAGTACTTC.

The chain couples TRBV19 to TRBJ2-5, with D tentatively TRBD2 (6 bases). In germline, CDR1 is LNHDA, CDR2 SQIVND (reference sequence). V was shortened by 6 bases and J by 5 bases, with 16 bases between the two germline ends. This CDR3 region has 14 residues. Here the CDR3 DNA reads TGTGCCAGTAGCACGGGGGATAAATGGGAGACCCAGTACTTC. It is translated as CASSTGDKWETQYF.

The chain uses TRBV6-1 and TRBJ2-7; perhaps TRBD2 as D (7 bases). The CDR3 runs to 17 residues. CDR1 is MNHNS, CDR2 SASEGT, per germline. Trimming removed 2 bases at V and 5 bases at J, with 22 bases between. In DNA form, the CDR3 reads TGTGCCAGCAGTGAAAGTATTTACGGGGGGCTTTTCAACGAGCAGTACTTC. This sequence encodes CASSESIYGGLFNEQYF.

The chain combines TRBV19 with TRBJ2-1; 9 bases align to TRBD2. V was pared by 5 bases and J by 7 bases, with 6 bases of the junction left unmatched. CDR1 is LNHDA and CDR2 is SQIVND in the germline V gene (reference sequence). There are 14 residues in the CDR3. CDR3 protein: CASSPGLALNEQFF. The CDR3 coding sequence is TGTGCCAGTAGTCCGGGACTAGCTTTGAATGAGCAGTTCTTC.

V is TRBV7-6 and J is TRBJ2-1; 15 nucleotides align to TRBD2. CDR3 length: 18 amino acids. Germline assignment: CDR1 SGHVS and CDR2 FNYEAQ. The V segment lost 0 bases and the J segment 4 bases; nucleotides outside the gene matches: 4. The CDR3 sequence: CASSLALGLAGGYNEQFF. CDR3 in DNA: TGTGCCAGCAGCTTAGCGCTGGGACTAGCGGGAGGATACAATGAGCAGTTCTTC.